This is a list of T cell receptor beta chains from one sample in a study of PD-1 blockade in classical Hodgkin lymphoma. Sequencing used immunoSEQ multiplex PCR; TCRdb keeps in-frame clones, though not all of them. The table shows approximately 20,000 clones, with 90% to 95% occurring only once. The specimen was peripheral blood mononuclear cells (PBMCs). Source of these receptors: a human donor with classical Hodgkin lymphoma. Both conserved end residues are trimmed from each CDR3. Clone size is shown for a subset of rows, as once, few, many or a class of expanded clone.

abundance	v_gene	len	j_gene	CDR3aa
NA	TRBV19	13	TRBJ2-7	ASGPGTGPSYEQY
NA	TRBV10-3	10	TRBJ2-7	AIKGQLYEQY
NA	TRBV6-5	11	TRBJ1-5	ASSALWGQPQH
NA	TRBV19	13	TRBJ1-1	ASSTSGTGNTEAF
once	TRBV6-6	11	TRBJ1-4	ASSGDSHEKLF
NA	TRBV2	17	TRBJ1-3	AAAMGRDRTIYSGNTIY
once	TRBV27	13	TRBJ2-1	ASSFYRGNNNEQF
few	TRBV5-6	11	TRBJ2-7	ASSNPHIGEQY
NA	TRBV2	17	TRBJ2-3	ASSEALWLAGGFRDTQY
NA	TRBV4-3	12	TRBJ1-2	ASSQATGTVGYT
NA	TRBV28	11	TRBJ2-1	ASSLEGFHEQF
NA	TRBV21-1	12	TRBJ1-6	ASGSRGPNSPLH
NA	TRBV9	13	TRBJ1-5	ASSAGGGSNQPQH
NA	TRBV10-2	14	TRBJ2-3	ASSESSGERLDTQY
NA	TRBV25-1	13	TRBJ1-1	ASSSYSWMNTEAF
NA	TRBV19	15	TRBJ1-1	ASSYDLRKGANTEAF
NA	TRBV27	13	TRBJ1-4	ASSQTGQMGEKLF
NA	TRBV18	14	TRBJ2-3	ASSPRSGGTTDTQY
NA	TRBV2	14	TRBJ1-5	ASSLGFTGLDQPQH
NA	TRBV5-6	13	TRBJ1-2	ASSFGSMTGDGYT